The clone carrying this T cell receptor beta chain was picked up one time. Its antigen is currently unknown. The CDR3 covers 15 residues. Trimming stripped 3 bases from V and 0 bases from J, with 7 bases between. The germline CDR1 and CDR2 sequences are SGHNT and YYREEE (reference sequence). This entry is derived from a study of blood T cell dynamics during melanoma immunotherapy. Study overall: First-line therapy was either pembrolizumab or nivolumab with ipilimumab for metastatic melanoma. Study-level points and caveats: Whether repertoire-driving clones were melanoma-specific could not be determined. Unlike progressors, later disease-control patients had W3 repertoires gaining clonality or diversity.

The time point is: week 3, after first cycle of checkpoint inhibitor. Profiling relied on immunoSEQ multiplex PCR, and the TCRdb table lists in-frame clones only, not all of them. The sample includes about 7,100 clones, over 75% of them seen just once. The chain carries TRBV5-4 and TRBJ2-6; D unclear. The sequence derives from a human donor with melanoma. The sequenced sample was blood, obtained from a patient treated with checkpoint blockade. Written as DNA, the CDR3 is TGTGCCAGCAGCTCCGCAGGCTCTGGGGCCAACGTCCTGACTTTC. Its translation: CASSSAGSGANVLTF. Full variable domain (remainder filled in from reference TRBV5-4 and TRBJ2-6): ETGVTQSPTHLIKTRGQQVTLRCSSQSGHNTVSWYQQALGQGPQFIFQYYREEENGRGNFPPRFSGLQFPNYSSELNVNALELDDSALYLCASSSAGSGANVLTFGAGSRLTVL.